These 20 T cell receptor beta chains were all obtained from the same sample, sequenced in a study of blood T cell repertoires in COVID-19. Profiling relied on immunoSEQ multiplex PCR, and the TCRdb table lists in-frame clones only, not all of them. This sample has under 150,000 clones, with around nine tenths found just once. The sequenced sample was peripheral blood. Source of these receptors: a man aged 45-60 years with active or convalescent COVID-19.

This clone occurred many times. J is TRBJ1-4 and V is TRBV4-1; D is unclear. The CDR3 consists of 13 residues. V gave up 2 bases and J gave up 8 bases, with 9 bases separating them. CDR1 and CDR2 (germline): MGHRA, YSYEKL. CDR3 DNA sequence: TGCGCCAGCAGCCAATGGGCGGGAGAAAAACTGTTTTTT. Its translation: CASSQWAGEKLFF.

The gene calls are TRBV4-2 and TRBJ2-1, with TRBD2 matching 13 bases. This CDR3 comprises 16 residues. In germline, CDR1 is LGHNA, CDR2 YNFKEQ. The V and J ends lost 0 bases and 10 bases, in that order; junction bases with no gene match: 6. For the CDR3, the DNA is TGTGCCAGCAGCCAAGAGACGGGACTAGCGGGATACGAGCAGTTCTTC. This encodes CASSQETGLAGYEQFF.

This clone was picked up one time. The V gene is TRBV29-1, the J gene TRBJ2-1; the D gene is possibly TRBD1 (6 bases). Trimming removed 8 bases at V and 7 bases at J, with 24 bases between. CDR1 and CDR2 from the germline V gene are SQVTM and ANQGSEA. There are 15 residues in the CDR3. The CDR3 loop is CSSGKGQTTGNEQFF. The DNA of the CDR3 is TGCAGCAGTGGTAAAGGACAGACTACAGGGAATGAGCAGTTCTTC.

This chain uses TRBV6-4 with TRBJ2-2; D may be TRBD1 (5 bases). Trimming took off 6 bases at V and 0 bases at J, with 8 bases between the two ends. This CDR3 has 14 residues. Germline V gene lookup returns CDR1 MRHNA and CDR2 SNTAGT. CDR3 sequence (DNA): TGTGCCAGCAGAAGACAGACGAACACCGGGGAGCTGTTTTTT. It translates to CASRRQTNTGELFF.

The chain joins TRBV28 to TRBJ2-7; D perhaps matches TRBD1 (6 bases). The V gene lost 2 bases and the J gene lost 0 bases, with 11 bases spanning the gap. The CDR3 runs 15 residues. Germline V gene lookup returns CDR1 MDHEN and CDR2 SYDVKM. As DNA, the CDR3 is TGTGCCAGCAGTTTAAGGGGGTCCCTCTCCTACGAGCAGTACTTC. It specifies CASSLRGSLSYEQYF.

The chain carries TRBV7-3 and TRBJ2-1; weak D call: TRBD2 (5 bases). This CDR3 region has 13 residues. The V gene's germline CDR1 is SGHTA and CDR2 FQGTGA. V lost 3 bases, J lost 5 bases, and 8 bases lay in between. Written as DNA, the CDR3 is TGTGCCAGCAGCTTTACCGGGAACAATGAGCAGTTCTTC. Its translation: CASSFTGNNEQFF.

This CDR3 is CASSYRWTGTYNEQFF. The CDR3 DNA is TGTGCCAGCAGTTATAGATGGACAGGGACCTACAATGAGCAGTTCTTC. The chain is built from TRBV28 and TRBJ2-1; 8 bases align to TRBD1. V dropped 4 bases and J dropped 2; count of bases not matched to a gene: 7. The CDR3 runs 16 residues. CDR1 and CDR2 from the germline V gene are MDHEN and SYDVKM.

The chain uses TRBV3-1 (or the pseudogene TRBV3-2) and TRBJ1-6; 7 nucleotides line up with TRBD1. V was clipped by 2 bases and J by 6 bases; unmatched bases: 4. The germline V gene has CDR1 LGHDT and CDR2 YNNKEL (reference sequence). The CDR3 spans 15 residues. DNA of the CDR3: TGTGCCAGCAGCCAACGCGACAGGGCTAATTCACCCCTCCACTTT. Translated, it gives CASSQRDRANSPLHF.

The V call is TRBV2, the J call TRBJ2-4; no firm D call. The CDR3 contains 15 residues. In germline, CDR1 is SNHLY, CDR2 FYNNEI. Trimming cost V 0 bases and J 4 bases, with 10 bases left between them. In nucleotides, the CDR3 is TGTGCCAGCAGTGAAGCGGCTAGTCGGAAAAACATTCAGTACTTC. Translation: CASSEAASRKNIQYF.

The chain uses TRBV10-1 and TRBJ2-7, with 11 bases aligning to TRBD1. The CDR3 runs to 15 residues. Losses at the gene ends were 4 bases for V and 4 bases for J; bases not matched to a gene: 6. Per the germline V gene, CDR1 is WNHNN and CDR2 is SYGVQD (reference sequence). CDR3 sequence reads: CASSGWTGGLYEQYF. Here the CDR3 DNA reads TGCGCCAGCAGTGGGTGGACAGGGGGCTTATACGAGCAGTACTTC.

The chain uses TRBV28 and TRBJ1-1; D not resolved. The germline CDR1 and CDR2 sequences are MDHEN and SYDVKM. The CDR3 has 14 residues. The ends were cut back, 10 bases at V and 1 base at J, with 16 bases in the middle. DNA for the CDR3: TGTGCCACCAAGAATCCCTCGCGGAACACTGAAGCTTTCTTT. It yields the protein CATKNPSRNTEAFF.

The V gene is TRBV5-1, the J gene TRBJ2-7; D is perhaps TRBD2 (5 bases). The CDR3 has 14 amino acids. Trimming cost V 0 bases and J 2 bases, with 9 bases left between them. Germline V gene sequence: CDR1 SGHRS, CDR2 YFSETQ. The CDR3 here is CASSLEPGTYEQYF. The CDR3, as DNA: TGCGCCAGCAGCTTGGAACCGGGAACCTACGAGCAGTACTTC.

This clone was picked up a small number of times. The CDR3 region is CASSTGQAYSYEQYF. The CDR3 DNA follows: TGTGCCAGCAGTACCGGACAGGCGTACTCCTACGAGCAGTACTTC. The chain combines TRBV5-5 with TRBJ2-7; 7 positions match TRBD1. Losses at the gene ends were 5 bases for V and 0 bases for J; bases not matched to a gene: 8. The CDR3 contains 15 residues. Looked up from germline, CDR1 is SGHKS and CDR2 is YYEKEE (reference sequence). The whole variable domain, remainder taken from reference TRBV5-5 and TRBJ2-7, is DAGVTQSPTHLIKTRGQQVTLRCSPISGHKSVSWYQQVLGQGPQFIFQYYEKEERGRGNFPDRFSARQFPNYSSELNVNALLLGDSALYLCASSTGQAYSYEQYFGPGTRLTVT.

The rearrangement links TRBV24-1 to TRBJ2-1; D is undetermined. V was clipped by 4 bases and J by 3 bases, with 12 bases between them. The CDR3 covers 15 residues. Germline-derived CDR1 and CDR2 are KGHDR and SFDVKD. DNA of the CDR3: TGTGCCACCAGTGAGAGGCGGATCAACTACAATGAGCAGTTCTTC. Protein: CATSERRINYNEQFF.

This clone was seen only a few times. The chain is built from TRBV6-5 and TRBJ2-1; TRBD2 agrees at 11 bases. The CDR3 is made up of 15 amino acids. Germline values: CDR1 MNHEY, CDR2 SVGAGI. V trimming: 6 bases; J trimming: 6 bases; junction bases outside the gene matches: 7. The CDR3 sequence: CASRLTSGSFNEQFF. The DNA for the CDR3 is TGTGCCAGCAGACTCACTAGCGGGAGTTTCAATGAGCAGTTCTTC.

This clone has just one count. CDR3 bases: TGTGCCAGCTCACCACCACTGGAGTCACCCCTCCACTTT. Translated: CASSPPLESPLHF. V is TRBV18 and J is TRBJ1-6, with D uncertain. The CDR3 runs 13 residues. The germline CDR1 and CDR2 sequences are KGHSH and LQKENI. V was pared by 0 bases and J by 10 bases, with 7 bases between.

This sequence joins TRBV3-1 (or the pseudogene TRBV3-2) and TRBJ1-2, with D perhaps TRBD1 (5 bases). The CDR3 contains 13 residues. The germline CDR1 and CDR2 sequences are LGHDT and YNNKEL (reference sequence). Trimming cost V 8 bases and J 8 bases, with 18 bases left between them. CDR3 in amino acids: CASHAGGAEGYTF. The CDR3 DNA sequence: TGTGCCAGCCACGCAGGAGGGGCAGAAGGCTACACCTTC.

The chain uses TRBV5-1 and TRBJ2-5; D is undetermined. This CDR3 has 16 residues. The V end lost 0 bases, the J end lost 1 base, and 13 bases lay between the germline ends. In germline, CDR1 is SGHRS, CDR2 YFSETQ. The CDR3 is CASSLGALAAQETQYF. CDR3 coding DNA: TGCGCCAGCAGCTTGGGGGCCTTGGCAGCCCAAGAGACCCAGTACTTC. Drawing the rest from reference TRBV5-1 and TRBJ2-5, the complete variable domain is KAGVTQTPRYLIKTRGQQVTLSCSPISGHRSVSWYQQTPGQGLQFLFEYFSETQRNKGNFPGRFSGRQFSNSRSEMNVSTLELGDSALYLCASSLGALAAQETQYFGPGTRLLVL.

The chain is built from TRBV11-2 and TRBJ2-3; 7 nucleotides agree with TRBD2. Germline loops: CDR1 SGHAT, CDR2 FQNNGV. The CDR3 is 16 amino acids. V shed 0 bases and J 0 bases; nucleotides not matched to a gene: 3. CDR3 loop: CASSLEASGSTDTQYF. CDR3 in DNA: TGTGCCAGCAGCTTAGAGGCTAGCGGCAGCACAGATACGCAGTATTTT. Together with reference TRBV11-2 and TRBJ2-3, the CDR3 gives the full variable domain: EAGVAQSPRYKIIEKRQSVAFWCNPISGHATLYWYQQILGQGPKLLIQFQNNGVVDDSQLPKDRFSAERLKGVDSTLKIQPAKLEDSAVYLCASSLEASGSTDTQYFGPGTRLTVL.

The chain uses TRBV19 and TRBJ2-6; 7 bases align to TRBD1. With 5 bases clipped from V and 3 bases from J, the junction kept 4 bases outside the gene matches. CDR3 length equals 15 residues. Germline loops: CDR1 LNHDA, CDR2 SQIVND (reference sequence). CDR3 protein: CASSADRDGANVLTF. The CDR3 DNA reads as TGTGCCAGTAGTGCTGACAGGGATGGGGCCAACGTCCTGACTTTC.